The rows below give T cell receptor beta chains drawn from one sample of a study of T-cell memory formation after mild COVID-19. One entry per CDR3 protein, called by TCRdb with MiXCR from the 5' RACE reads. The table shows 550,000 to 700,000 distinct CDR3 sequences, with approximately 15% occurring only once. Material: PBMCs or a T cell subset sorted from them (not recorded which). The receptors originated from an adult woman who had mild COVID-19 (a few samples of this study predate the infection). Cell type and time point are not known. Both conserved end residues are part of each CDR3. Fields, in order: D gene, clone size, V gene, J gene, CDR3 DNA, CDR3 protein. D genes are given only for firm matches. Expanded clones get a size class; other rows say once, few or many, or leave the size out.

TRBD1,few,TRBV4-1,TRBJ1-1,TGCGCCAGCAGCCAAGATATACAGGGGGCATTGGCTGAAGCTTTCTTT,CASSQDIQGALAEAFF
-,few,TRBV3-1,TRBJ2-7,TGTGCCAGCAGCCCCCATGGGGCAGGGTCGTCCTACGAGCAGTACTTC,CASSPHGAGSSYEQYF
-,-,TRBV30,TRBJ1-3,TGTGCCTGGAGTTTTAGACTAGCTGGAAACACCATATATTTT,CAWSFRLAGNTIYF
-,-,TRBV4-3,TRBJ2-7,TGCGCCAGCAGTGTGGACAGATACTACGAGCAGTACTTC,CASSVDRYYEQYF
-,-,TRBV5-1,TRBJ2-2,TGCGCCAGCAGCTCGGACCCCTCCGGGGAGCTGTTTTTT,CASSSDPSGELFF
TRBD1,-,TRBV5-1,TRBJ2-7,TGCGCCAGCAGCCCTATTACAGGGGAGGAGCAGTACTTC,CASSPITGEEQYF
TRBD2,-,TRBV3-1,TRBJ2-7,TGTGCCAGCAGCCCACGCCTGGGACTAGCGGGGGGAGGCGAGCAGTACTTC,CASSPRLGLAGGGEQYF
-,-,TRBV7-2,TRBJ1-3,TGTGCCAGCAGCTTAATTGTTCAGGGTGCCTCTGGAAACACCATATATTTT,CASSLIVQGASGNTIYF
-,few,TRBV5-1,TRBJ2-3,TGCGCCAGCCGGGGCCTTTCTAGCACAGATACGCAGTATTTT,CASRGLSSTDTQYF
TRBD1,-,TRBV7-9,TRBJ1-1,TGTGCCAGCAGGTCGACAGGGAGTCGGAACACTGAAGCTTTCTTT,CASRSTGSRNTEAFF
-,-,TRBV10-3,TRBJ1-1,TGTGCCATCAAGCGGTTTGGAATCCCTGAAGCTTTCTTT,CAIKRFGIPEAFF
TRBD1,-,TRBV4-2,TRBJ2-7,TGTGCCAGCAGCCAAGGGACAGGGGACTATAACGAGCAGTACTTC,CASSQGTGDYNEQYF
TRBD1,-,TRBV12-3/TRBV12-4,TRBJ1-2,TGTGCCAGCAGTTCACGGACAGGGGGAGGGTATGGCTACACCTTC,CASSSRTGGGYGYTF
TRBD1,-,TRBV4-1,TRBJ2-3,TGCGCCAGCAGCCAAGAGTGGTTGGGACAGGGGGCAGATACGCAGTATTTT,CASSQEWLGQGADTQYF
-,-,TRBV15,TRBJ2-1,TGTGCCACCAGCAGTAGAGGGGGACCGTCCTACAATGAGCAGTTCTTC,CATSSRGGPSYNEQFF
-,-,TRBV7-9,TRBJ2-2,TGTGCCAGCGACTTACCACCCGTGAACACCGGGGAGCTGTTTTTT,CASDLPPVNTGELFF
-,many,TRBV4-1,TRBJ2-3,TGCGCCAGCAGCCAAGAAGCCTTGCTAGCGAATACGCAGTATTTT,CASSQEALLANTQYF
-,-,TRBV7-9,TRBJ1-1,TGTGCCAGCACCCCTACGCCATGGGGGAACACTGAAGCTTTCTTT,CASTPTPWGNTEAFF